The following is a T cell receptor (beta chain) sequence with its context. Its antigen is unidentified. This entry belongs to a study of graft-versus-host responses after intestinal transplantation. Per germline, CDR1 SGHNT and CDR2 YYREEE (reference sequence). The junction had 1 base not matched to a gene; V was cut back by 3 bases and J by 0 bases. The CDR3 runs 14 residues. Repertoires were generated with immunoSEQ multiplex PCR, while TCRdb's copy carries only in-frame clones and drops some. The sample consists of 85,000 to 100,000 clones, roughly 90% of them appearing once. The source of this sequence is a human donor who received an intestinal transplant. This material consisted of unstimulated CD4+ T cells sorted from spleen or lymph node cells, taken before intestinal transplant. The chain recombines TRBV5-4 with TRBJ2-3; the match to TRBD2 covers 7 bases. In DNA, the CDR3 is TGTGCCAGCAGCTCTAGCGGAAGCACAGATACGCAGTATTTT. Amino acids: CASSSSGSTDTQYF.